A selection of T cell receptor beta chains follows, all from one sample in a study of vaccination effects on CD4 cells after COVID-19. Produced via immunoSEQ multiplex PCR; TCRdb's table is partial and in-frame only. Of about 23,000 clones detected, about 74% appear once; the ten largest clones hold around 3.3%. Their specific antigens are unknown. The sequences come from CD4+ T cells from PBMCs cultured with SARS-CoV-2 spike peptides, collected before COVID-19 vaccination. The receptors were sampled from a human donor who received a COVID-19 vaccine. Each CDR3 is given with its conserved first and last residue. D genes are given only for firm matches. Clone size is stated in some rows and not others, as once, few, many or a class when expanded.

.	TRBV20-1	TRBJ2-1	.	TGCAGTGCTCAAGACCACAATGAGCAGTTCTTC	CSAQDHNEQFF
.	TRBV7-2	TRBJ1-5	.	TGTGCCAGCAGCTTATACGGGAGAACCTATCAGCCCCAGCATTTT	CASSLYGRTYQPQHF
TRBD1	TRBV7-9	TRBJ1-1	.	TGTGCCAGCAGACGACAGGGCTTACAGAACACTGAAGCTTTCTTT	CASRRQGLQNTEAFF
.	TRBV7-9	TRBJ2-2	.	TGTGCCAGCAGCTTAACAGCAGGGTCCGGGGAGCTGTTTTTT	CASSLTAGSGELFF
TRBD1	TRBV5-1	TRBJ2-3	.	TGCGCCAGCAGCTTGGACGGACAGGGGACAGATACGCAGTATTTT	CASSLDGQGTDTQYF
TRBD1	TRBV5-1	TRBJ1-2	few	TGCGCCAGCAGCTCGTCTTGGGACAGCCTGGGAGGCTACACCTTC	CASSSSWDSLGGYTF
TRBD2	TRBV5-5	TRBJ2-1	.	TGTGCCAGCAGCTTGGGACTAGCGGGGTCTTCCTACAATGAGCAGTTCTTC	CASSLGLAGSSYNEQFF
.	TRBV10-3	TRBJ1-2	.	TGTGCCACCGGTGAAGGGGATTTGGGAGGCTACACCTTC	CATGEGDLGGYTF
.	TRBV6-6	TRBJ2-1	.	TGTGCCAGCAGTTACATGGAGGGGGGGTCTGGTGAGCAGTTCTTC	CASSYMEGGSGEQFF
TRBD1	TRBV6-5	TRBJ2-2	.	TGTGCCAGCAGGAAAGGGGGCTTGACCGGGGAGCTGTTTTTT	CASRKGGLTGELFF
.	TRBV6-6	TRBJ1-2	.	TGTGCCAGCAGTTACGTACAGGGTTATGGCTACACCTTC	CASSYVQGYGYTF
TRBD2	TRBV7-6	TRBJ2-1	.	TGTGCCAGCAGCTTAGGAGCCGGGGCGGGGGGGCAGAGTGAGCAGTTCTTC	CASSLGAGAGGQSEQFF
.	TRBV12-1	TRBJ2-3	few	TGTGCCAGCAGCCATTACCTAACTAGCCTCACAGATACGCAGTATTTT	CASSHYLTSLTDTQYF
TRBD2	TRBV5-1	TRBJ2-3	.	TGCGCCAGCAGCGGTCTAGCGGGGGGCACAGATACGCAGTATTTT	CASSGLAGGTDTQYF
.	TRBV7-2	TRBJ1-1	once	TGTGCCAGCAGCTTAAGCGATTTCGGGGTCACTGAAGCTTTCTTT	CASSLSDFGVTEAFF
.	TRBV28	TRBJ1-3	.	TGTGCCAGCAGTTTATTTAGGCGAAACACCATATATTTT	CASSLFRRNTIYF
.	TRBV2	TRBJ1-2	few	TGTGCCAGCAGTGAGGAGGGTAGAGACTATGGCTACACCTTC	CASSEEGRDYGYTF
TRBD2	TRBV5-4	TRBJ2-3	.	TGTGCCAGCAGCGCCCGGACTAGCGGACACACAGATACGCAGTATTTT	CASSARTSGHTDTQYF
.	TRBV6-5	TRBJ2-1	.	TGTGCCAGCAGTTACGAACAGGGTTCCTACAATGAGCAGTTCTTC	CASSYEQGSYNEQFF
.	TRBV25-1	TRBJ1-2	once	TGTGCCAGCAGTGAGGGGTGGGGCGCGTCCTATGGCTACACCTTC	CASSEGWGASYGYTF
TRBD2	TRBV3-1/TRBV3-2	TRBJ2-3	.	TGTGCCAGCAGCCGTCGGACTAGCTCGGCAGATACGCAGTATTTT	CASSRRTSSADTQYF
.	TRBV10-1	TRBJ2-2	.	TGCGCCAGCAGTGACTACCCCGGGGAGCTGTTTTTT	CASSDYPGELFF
TRBD2	TRBV6-5	TRBJ2-7	.	TGTGCCAGCAGTCCCATGACTAGCGGCTCCTACGAGCAGTACTTC	CASSPMTSGSYEQYF
TRBD1	TRBV7-9	TRBJ2-7	once	TGTGCCAGCAGCTGGGGACAGGGCTTCTACGAGCAGTACTTC	CASSWGQGFYEQYF
TRBD2	TRBV5-1	TRBJ2-1	.	TGCGCCAGCAGCTTCCGAGCGGGAGGCTCCTACAATGAGCAGTTCTTC	CASSFRAGGSYNEQFF